The 11 T cell receptor beta chains given below trace back to one sample, sequenced in a study of T-cell memory formation after mild COVID-19. TCRdb re-called the 5' RACE reads with MiXCR, one entry per CDR3 protein. The table shows around 200,000 distinct CDR3 sequences, with over 20% occurring only once. Sequenced material: PBMCs or a T cell subset sorted from them (not recorded which). The receptors shown here come from an adult woman who had mild COVID-19 (a few samples of this study predate the infection). Cell type and time point are not known.

The chain has TRBV21-1 and TRBJ1-2. TRBV21-1 is a pseudogene locus. The CDR3 covers 14 residues. The CDR3 DNA reads as TGTGCCAGCAGCAAAGTTAGCCGCGGGCATGGCTACACCTTC. It specifies CASSKVSRGHGYTF.

The sample holds a few counts of this clonotype. The CDR3 loop is CASSQEFQRVHEQYF. CDR3 DNA sequence: TGCGCCAGCAGCCAAGAATTCCAGCGGGTACACGAGCAGTACTTC. V is TRBV4-3 and J is TRBJ2-7; D is possibly TRBD2 (6 bases). From germline, CDR1 is LGHNA and CDR2 YSLEER. Trimming removed 0 bases at V and 5 bases at J, with 14 bases between. This CDR3 is built from 15 residues.

This chain links TRBV5-1 with TRBJ2-7, with TRBD1 matching 10 bases. The CDR3 is 15 residues long. Germline assignment: CDR1 SGHRS and CDR2 YFSETQ. The J segment lost 4 bases and the V segment lost 7 bases, leaving 11 bases of the junction unmatched. The CDR3 nucleotides read TGCGCCAGCCAATGGTCAGGGACAGGGGAATACGAGCAGTACTTC. Amino acids: CASQWSGTGEYEQYF.

This clonotype has only a few counts. Its ends do not fully match the called genes, so a read error is possible. The chain combines TRBV7-7 with TRBJ2-2; no clear D. The CDR3 is 15 residues long. The germline V gene has CDR1 SSHAT and CDR2 FNYEAQ (reference sequence). CDR3 residues: CASSLESQGTGELFF. CDR3 nucleotide sequence: TGTGCTAGCAGCTTAGAGTCCCAAGGCACCGGGGAGCTGTTTTTT. The full variable domain, completed using reference TRBV7-7 and TRBJ2-2, is GAGVSQSPRYKVTKRGQDVTLRCDPISSHATLYWYQQALGQGPEFLTYFNYEAQPDKSGLPSDRFSAERPEGSISTLTIQRTEQRDSAMYRCASSLESQGTGELFFGEGSRLTVL.

The rearrangement links TRBV7-9 to TRBJ1-2; D call uncertain. Germline lookup yields CDR1 SEHNR and CDR2 FQNEAQ (reference sequence). Trimming took 4 bases from V and 5 from J, leaving 5 bases between them. This CDR3 has 11 residues. The CDR3 sequence is CASSSDYGYTF. The CDR3 coding sequence is TGTGCCAGCAGCTCGGATTATGGCTACACCTTC.

In this sample, this clonotype turned up a few times. The chain links TRBV29-1 to TRBJ2-7; D is perhaps TRBD1 (5 bases). The V end lost 5 bases, the J end lost 4 bases, and 15 bases lay between the germline ends. Germline CDR1 and CDR2: SQVTM and ANQGSEA. This CDR3 is 13 amino acids long. DNA for the CDR3: TGCAGCGTTTCGCCCGACAGATTATACGAGCAGTACTTC. It encodes CSVSPDRLYEQYF.

This clonotype was seen repeatedly, ten times or more. V usage is TRBV6-5 and J usage is TRBJ2-3; TRBD2 matches at 15 bases. V was pared by 5 bases and J by 4 bases, with 7 bases of the junction left unmatched. The CDR3 runs 17 residues. CDR1 is MNHEY, CDR2 SVGAGI, per germline. For the CDR3, the DNA is TGTGCCAGCAGTCTTAGCGGACTAGCGGGAGGGTCAGATACGCAGTATTTT. Translation: CASSLSGLAGGSDTQYF.

The chain carries TRBV12-3 or TRBV12-4 and TRBJ1-5; D gene uncertain. There are 13 residues in the CDR3. V was clipped by 6 bases and J by 4 bases, with 10 bases between them. This CDR3 is CASSAQSNQPQHF. In DNA form, the CDR3 reads TGTGCCAGCAGCGCCCAGAGTAATCAGCCCCAGCATTTT.

The CDR3 DNA is TGTGCCAGCAGTTTTGAGGAGCTGCCTGAAGCTTTCTTT. Translated, it gives CASSFEELPEAFF. The rearrangement uses TRBV12-3 or TRBV12-4 and TRBJ1-1; D unclear. The CDR3 is 13 amino acids. The V gene lost 3 bases and the J gene lost 6 bases, with 11 bases spanning the gap.

The rearrangement links TRBV6-1 to TRBJ2-5; D unclear. This CDR3 has 12 amino acids. CDR1 and CDR2 (germline): MNHNS, SASEGT. V was pared by 7 bases and J by 7 bases, with 13 bases between. The DNA of the CDR3 is TGTGCCAGCACTGAGATTTTAGGGACCCAGTACTTC. It is translated as CASTEILGTQYF.

This chain joins TRBV7-9 and TRBJ1-3; no reliable D call. Germline V gene lookup returns CDR1 SEHNR and CDR2 FQNEAQ (reference sequence). The V and J ends lost 1 base and 2 bases respectively, with 15 bases between them. This CDR3 has 17 residues. The CDR3 spells CASSLVGTKLAGNTIYF. CDR3 in DNA: TGTGCCAGCAGCTTAGTCGGTACCAAGCTAGCTGGAAACACCATATATTTT.